Here is one TCR beta chain with its context. The data are from a study of T cells in Graves' hyperthyroidism and ophthalmopathy. Per germline, CDR1 SGHKS and CDR2 YYEKEE (reference sequence). J was trimmed by 5 bases and V by 3 bases; bases with no gene match: 8. The CDR3 runs to 17 residues. Amplified TCR beta CDR3 regions came from RNA transcripts. With the HTBI primer set, the TCR CDR3 went through a first round of RT-PCR. TCRdb redid the calling of the multiplex PCR reads with MiXCR, one entry per CDR3 protein. The data hold under 300,000 distinct CDR3 sequences, with roughly an eighth observed a single time. Graves' hyperthyroidism qualified as stable when ophthalmopathy did not progress within 18 months. The PBMCs were taken from around 10 ml of fresh peripheral blood.

The specimen sequenced was blood. This clonotype originated in a woman aged 40 to 50 with Graves' hyperthyroidism. This chain connects TRBV5-5 to TRBJ2-1; TRBD2 matches at 13 bases. Here the CDR3 reads CASSSKTSGRADNEQFF. The CDR3, as DNA: TGTGCCAGCAGCTCCAAAACTAGCGGGAGGGCCGACAATGAGCAGTTCTTC. The full variable domain, its missing parts supplied by reference TRBV5-5 and TRBJ2-1, is DAGVTQSPTHLIKTRGQQVTLRCSPISGHKSVSWYQQVLGQGPQFIFQYYEKEERGRGNFPDRFSARQFPNYSSELNVNALLLGDSALYLCASSSKTSGRADNEQFFGPGTRLTVL.